These 28 T cell receptor beta chains were all obtained from the same sample, sequenced in a study of CD8+CD57+ T cells in acquired aplastic anemia. It was genomic DNA that served as the template for profiling TCR beta VDJ and CDR3. A single record per CDR3 protein comes from TCRdb applying MiXCR to the reads. The sample contains about 240,000 distinct CDR3 sequences, about 44% of which appear only once. It was patients with CD8+CD57+ cell expansion by flow cytometry who were chosen for sequencing. Sequenced sample: sorted CD4+, CD8+, or CD8+CD57+ T cells (not recorded which) from PBMCs. The receptors originated from a human donor with aplastic anemia.

The rearrangement joins TRBV24-1 to TRBJ1-2; D gene uncertain. Germline values: CDR1 KGHDR, CDR2 SFDVKD. V lost 11 bases and J lost 2, with 14 bases in between. The CDR3 length is 13 residues. CDR3 residues: CAIENGFNYGYTF. CDR3 in DNA: TGTGCCATCGAAAACGGGTTCAACTATGGCTACACCTTC.

The J gene is TRBJ2-1, the V gene TRBV7-2; 14 nucleotides match TRBD2. Germline V gene lookup returns CDR1 SGHTA and CDR2 FQGNSA. The ends lost 5 bases at V and 6 bases at J; junction bases unmatched: 9. The CDR3 spans 17 residues. This chain's CDR3 is CASSETGTSGSFNEQFF. CDR3 nucleotide sequence: TGTGCCAGCAGCGAGACCGGGACTAGCGGGAGCTTCAATGAGCAGTTCTTC. Combining the CDR3 with reference TRBV7-2 and TRBJ2-1 gives the whole variable domain GAGVSQSPSNKVTEKGKDVELRCDPISGHTALYWYRQSLGQGLEFLIYFQGNSAPDKSGLPSDRFSAERTGGSVSTLTIQRTQQEDSAVYLCASSETGTSGSFNEQFFGPGTRLTVL.

CDR3 sequence (DNA): TGTGCCAGCCTAGCCAGCGGCACAGATACGCAGTATTTT. It yields the protein CASLASGTDTQYF. V usage is TRBV11-2 and J usage is TRBJ2-3, with TRBD2 as a possible D gene (5 bases). Trimming removed 8 bases from V and 1 base from J, with 10 bases in between. The CDR3 is 13 amino acids. From germline, CDR1 is SGHAT and CDR2 FQNNGV.

As to this clonotype: Likely a read error: the CDR3 ends without its conserved phenylalanine or tryptophan. Because the CDR3's place on the DNA is in doubt, the DNA is left out and the CDR3 is given as listed by TCRdb. The CDR3 region is CSARQGLL. The V and J genes are TRBV20-1 and TRBJ1-1; the D segment call TRBD1 is taken from the table without a DNA check. The germline CDR1 and CDR2 sequences are DFQATT and SNEGSKA (reference sequence). Ends included, the CDR3 has 8 residues.

The table lists this clonotype with a few counts. This chain connects TRBV30 to TRBJ1-6; 10 positions match TRBD1. Germline assignment: CDR1 GTSNPN and CDR2 SVGIG (reference sequence). The CDR3 sequence is 16 residues long. Trimming at V came to 2 bases and at J to 10 bases, leaving 11 bases not matched to a gene. CDR3 amino acids: CAWSPRPDRGNSPLHF. CDR3 nucleotide sequence: TGTGCCTGGAGTCCCCGCCCGGACAGGGGGAACTCACCCCTCCACTTT.

This clonotype has at least ten counts. CDR3: CASSLGVAGGTEAFF. DNA for the CDR3: TGTGCCAGCAGCTTAGGGGTTGCAGGGGGCACTGAAGCTTTCTTT. The chain links TRBV7-6 to TRBJ1-1, with 7 bases fitting TRBD1. The J segment lost 4 bases and the V segment lost 1 base, leaving 6 bases of the junction unmatched. This CDR3 is built from 15 residues. Germline loops: CDR1 SGHVS, CDR2 FNYEAQ.

The chain is built from TRBV10-2 and TRBJ2-1; 8 bases align to TRBD2. V shed 6 bases, J shed 6 bases, and the junction held 7 bases outside the gene matches. This CDR3 has 14 amino acids. Germline V CDR1 and CDR2: WSHSY, SAAADI. This CDR3 is CASRYTGTSNEQFF. In DNA form, the CDR3 reads TGCGCCAGCAGATATACCGGGACTAGCAATGAGCAGTTCTTC.

The chain recombines TRBV13 with TRBJ2-2; D remains ambiguous. The germline V and J ends were trimmed by 4 bases and 5 bases, with 8 bases remaining between them. This CDR3 spans 13 amino acids. Germline loops: CDR1 PRHDT, CDR2 FYEKMQ (reference sequence). The CDR3 DNA sequence: TGTGCCAGCAGCTACGAGAGAACCGGGGAGCTGTTTTTT. Translation: CASSYERTGELFF.

The chain couples TRBV12-3 or TRBV12-4 to TRBJ1-1; perhaps TRBD1 as D (5 bases). The CDR3 extends over 14 amino acids. V was trimmed by 4 bases and J by 8 bases, leaving 17 bases between them. The chain's CDR3 is CASSYVAPGTEAFF. CDR3 bases: TGTGCCAGCAGTTACGTCGCCCCCGGGACGGAAGCTTTCTTT.

V gene TRBV2 combines with J gene TRBJ2-5; D uncertain. Germline lookup yields CDR1 SNHLY and CDR2 FYNNEI. V was trimmed by 6 bases and J by 3 bases, leaving 5 bases between them. CDR3 length equals 11 residues. Here the CDR3 reads CASRAEETQYF. The CDR3 DNA sequence: TGTGCCAGCAGAGCCGAAGAGACCCAGTACTTC.

The chain employs TRBV5-5 and TRBJ1-2, with 9 bases lining up with TRBD1. The CDR3 consists of 16 residues. From germline, CDR1 is SGHKS and CDR2 YYEKEE (reference sequence). The ends lost 4 bases at V and 2 bases at J; junction bases unmatched: 9. The CDR3 is CASSPGGQGPNYGYTF. CDR3 nucleotides: TGTGCCAGCAGCCCGGGGGGACAGGGACCCAACTATGGCTACACCTTC. The full variable domain, completed using reference TRBV5-5 and TRBJ1-2, is DAGVTQSPTHLIKTRGQQVTLRCSPISGHKSVSWYQQVLGQGPQFIFQYYEKEERGRGNFPDRFSARQFPNYSSELNVNALLLGDSALYLCASSPGGQGPNYGYTFGSGTRLTVV.

The J gene is TRBJ2-7, the V gene TRBV20-1, with 12 nucleotides matching TRBD2. V dropped 0 bases and J dropped 0; count of bases not matched to a gene: 6. The length of the CDR3 is 17 residues. Germline V CDR1 and CDR2: DFQATT, SNEGSKA (reference sequence). CDR3 loop: CSARDPSTSGSSYEQYF. The CDR3, as DNA: TGCAGTGCTAGAGACCCCTCGACTAGCGGGAGCTCCTACGAGCAGTACTTC.

Worth noting for this clonotype: The junction and the germline gene differ at one end; a read error may be behind it. The V and J genes are TRBV5-1 and TRBJ1-1; D might be TRBD1 (6 bases). Germline V gives CDR1 SGHRS, CDR2 YFSETQ. The CDR3 extends over 16 amino acids. The CDR3 bases are TGTGCCAGCAGTCACCGGGACACCAACTTCGGGACTGAAGCTCTCTTT. It is translated as CASSHRDTNFGTEALF. Full variable domain (missing parts from reference TRBV5-1 and TRBJ1-1): KAGVTQTPRYLIKTRGQQVTLSCSPISGHRSVSWYQQTPGQGLQFLFEYFSETQRNKGNFPGRFSGRQFSNSRSEMNVSTLELGDSALYLCASSHRDTNFGTEALFGQGTRLTVV.

For this clonotype: The junction differs from germline at one of its ends, possibly a read error. The chain is built from TRBV5-1 and TRBJ2-3, with D possibly TRBD2 on 5 matching bases. CDR1 and CDR2 from the germline V gene are SGHRS and YFSETQ. The CDR3 spans 16 residues. The CDR3 DNA sequence: TGTGCCAGCAGCCTTCCCGGGGTGAGACGCACAGATACGCAGTATTTT. It is translated as CASSLPGVRRTDTQYF. The whole variable domain, remainder taken from reference TRBV5-1 and TRBJ2-3, is KAGVTQTPRYLIKTRGQQVTLSCSPISGHRSVSWYQQTPGQGLQFLFEYFSETQRNKGNFPGRFSGRQFSNSRSEMNVSTLELGDSALYLCASSLPGVRRTDTQYFGPGTRLTVL.

This clonotype came up a few times. The rearrangement links TRBV3-1 to TRBJ1-2; 7 positions match TRBD1. J gave up 7 bases and V 7 bases, and 9 bases lay outside the gene matches. The CDR3 has 13 amino acids. Germline-derived CDR1 and CDR2 are LGHDT and YNNKEL (reference sequence). The CDR3 spells CASIRGGGSGYTF. The CDR3 DNA reads as TGTGCCAGCATCAGGGGAGGGGGCTCTGGCTACACCTTC.

There are many counts of this clonotype. The V gene is TRBV14, the J gene TRBJ2-1, with a tentative D call TRBD1 (5 bases). The CDR3 has 14 amino acids. Germline V gene data show CDR1 as SGHDN and CDR2 as FVKESK. The ends were cut back, 1 base at V and 8 bases at J, with 12 bases in the middle. CDR3 in DNA: TGTGCCAGCAGCCAAGGCGCAGGGCGTCATGAGCAGTTCTTC. Protein: CASSQGAGRHEQFF.

Remarks on this clonotype: A much more abundant neighbour one base away suggests this may be a read error. CDR3 sequence: CASSFALSNRPQHF. CDR3 DNA sequence: TGTGCCAGCAGTTTTGCACTTAGCAATCGGCCCCAGCATTTT. This chain links TRBV28 with TRBJ1-5; D is ambiguous. The V gene's germline CDR1 is MDHEN and CDR2 SYDVKM. There are 14 residues in the CDR3.

With regard to this clonotype: A much larger clonotype is one base distant, so this may be a read error. The chain has TRBV9 and TRBJ2-2, with D possibly TRBD1 on 6 matching bases. V lost 3 bases, J lost 4 bases, and 16 bases lay in between. The CDR3 runs to 16 residues. CDR1 is SGDLS, CDR2 YYNGEE, per germline. The CDR3 bases are TGTGCCAGCAGCGGGCTCCAGGACAGCGGCACCGGGGAGCTGTTTTTT. It yields the protein CASSGLQDSGTGELFF.

This clonotype was counted many times. This rearrangement joins TRBV28 to TRBJ1-1; the match to TRBD1 covers 7 bases. V gave up 7 bases and J gave up 10 bases; unmatched junction bases: 6. The CDR3 contains 11 residues. Germline V gives CDR1 MDHEN, CDR2 SYDVKM. DNA for the CDR3: TGTGCCAGCACTGGACAGGAGGGAGCTTTCTTT. This sequence encodes CASTGQEGAFF.

This clonotype was observed at least ten times. The rearrangement uses TRBV7-2 and TRBJ2-1; TRBD1 might be the D (6 bases). CDR1 SGHTA and CDR2 FQGNSA come from the germline V gene. The CDR3 totals 15 residues. The ends were cut back, 7 bases at V and 0 bases at J, with 13 bases in the middle. This CDR3 reads CASTPTGPSYNEQFF. The CDR3 DNA reads as TGTGCCAGCACCCCGACAGGCCCCTCCTACAATGAGCAGTTCTTC.

The J gene is TRBJ1-2, the V gene TRBV30; 9 bases are a match to TRBD1. Germline CDR1 GTSNPN, CDR2 SVGIG (reference sequence). The CDR3 length is 14 residues. After removal of 0 bases from V and 2 bases from J, the junction contained 1 base not matched to a gene. CDR3 in amino acids: CAWSVGQGNYGYTF. CDR3 DNA: TGTGCCTGGAGTGTCGGACAGGGGAACTATGGCTACACCTTC.

This clonotype was seen repeatedly, ten times or more. The chain links TRBV13 to TRBJ2-1; 7 bases agree with TRBD2. Germline V lookup: CDR1 PRHDT, CDR2 FYEKMQ (reference sequence). This CDR3 is 15 amino acids long. V lost 0 bases and J lost 4; bases outside the gene matches: 3. CDR3 DNA sequence: TGTGCCAGCAGCTTAGGAGGCGGGGGTTACAATGAGCAGTTCTTC. Its translation is CASSLGGGGYNEQFF.

This clonotype was found many times. The J gene is TRBJ1-2, the V gene TRBV29-1; D unresolved. V lost 6 bases and J lost 2, with 13 bases in between. The CDR3 contains 13 residues. Germline CDR1 reads SQVTM; CDR2 reads ANQGSEA. The CDR3 DNA reads TGCAGCGTATCATCGGGGAAGAACTATGGCTACACCTTC. It encodes CSVSSGKNYGYTF. The full variable domain, its missing parts supplied by reference TRBV29-1 and TRBJ1-2, is SAVISQKPSRDICQRGTSLTIQCQVDSQVTMMFWYRQQPGQSLTLIATANQGSEATYESGFVIDKFPISRPNLTFSTLTVSNMSPEDSSIYLCSVSSGKNYGYTFGSGTRLTVV.

This rearrangement joins TRBV19 to TRBJ2-7, with a possible D match to TRBD1 (6 bases). Germline V gene sequence: CDR1 LNHDA, CDR2 SQIVND (reference sequence). The CDR3 is made up of 15 amino acids. Trimming took 4 bases from V and 6 from J, leaving 19 bases between them. CDR3 nucleotide sequence: TGTGCCAGTAGTACCTCACAGGGTCAGTTCGCCGAGCAGTACTTC. Protein sequence: CASSTSQGQFAEQYF.

This clonotype appeared once. V usage is TRBV20-1 and J usage is TRBJ1-2; 8 bases map to TRBD1. The CDR3 has 15 residues. The V segment lost 4 bases and the J segment 4 bases; nucleotides outside the gene matches: 11. CDR1 is DFQATT and CDR2 is SNEGSKA in the germline V gene (reference sequence). CDR3 protein: CSATIQGGQSYGYTF. Here the CDR3 DNA reads TGCAGTGCTACAATACAGGGGGGTCAGAGCTATGGCTACACCTTC.

The chain uses TRBV3-1 and TRBJ2-3; weak D call: TRBD2 (6 bases). Between the trimmed V and J ends, which lost 2 bases and 0 bases, there was a span of 15 bases. The length of the CDR3 is 17 residues. Per germline, CDR1 LGHDT and CDR2 YNNKEL (reference sequence). This CDR3 reads CASSQSLVGGSTDTQYF. For the CDR3, the DNA is TGTGCCAGCAGCCAAAGTCTCGTCGGGGGAAGCACAGATACGCAGTATTTT.

Remarks on this clonotype: At one end the junction does not follow the germline gene, possibly because of a read error. The rearrangement links TRBV10-3 to TRBJ2-7; 8 bases align to TRBD1. CDR3 length equals 15 residues. Germline V gives CDR1 ENHRY, CDR2 SYGVKD. CDR3 sequence reads: CASSYGDRGTYEQYF. CDR3 in DNA: TGTGCCAGCAGTTACGGAGACAGGGGAACCTACGAGCAGTACTTC.

This clonotype was found many times. The DNA of the CDR3 is TGTGCCAGCAGTCCTTGGACTAGCCATTGGTCCAGGACCTACGAGCAGTACTTC. Its translation is CASSPWTSHWSRTYEQYF. The genes are TRBV12-3 or TRBV12-4 and TRBJ2-7, with 8 bases lining up with TRBD2. The junction had 17 bases not matched to a gene; V was cut back by 5 bases and J by 2 bases. CDR3 length equals 18 residues.